The subject of this entry is one TCR beta chain. Its antigen is not known. The sample comes from a study of OX40 agonist ivuxolimab in advanced cancers. Study-wide background: Mean age about 60 years, range roughly 23 to 79; 82.7% male. Past anti-PD-1, anti-PD-L1 or anti-CTLA-4 therapy was accepted, and approximately 37% had received some. Study results and limitations: Partial responders at 0.1-3.0 mg/kg had among the lowest clonal expansion.

V lost 3 bases and J lost 0, with 8 bases in between. CDR1 is MNHNS, CDR2 SASEGT, per germline. The CDR3 runs to 15 residues. The repertoire was sequenced with immunoSEQ multiplex PCR; TCRdb's copy has only in-frame clones and lacks some. This table holds around 72,000 clones, 80% to 90% found once. The receptor's source is an adult with an advanced solid tumor such as melanoma, head and neck, liver or kidney cancer. The chain joins TRBV6-1 to TRBJ1-4; D uncertain. The material was CD4+ or CD8+ T cells sorted from blood, obtained in a trial of the OX40 agonist ivuxolimab. CDR3 sequence (DNA): TGTGCCAGCAGTGAGCGGCGTGCAACTAATGAAAAACTGTTTTTT. Protein: CASSERRATNEKLFF.